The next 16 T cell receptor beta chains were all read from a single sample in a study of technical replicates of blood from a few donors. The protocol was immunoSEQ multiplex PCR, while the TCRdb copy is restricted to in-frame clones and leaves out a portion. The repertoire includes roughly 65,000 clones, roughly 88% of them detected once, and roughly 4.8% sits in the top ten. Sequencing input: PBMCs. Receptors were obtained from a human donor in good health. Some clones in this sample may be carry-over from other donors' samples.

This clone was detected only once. CDR3 residues: CASSSRPPLGSTEAFF. For the CDR3, the DNA is TGTGCCAGCAGCTCGCGGCCCCCCCTGGGTTCCACTGAAGCTTTCTTT. The chain couples TRBV27 to TRBJ1-1; D is uncertain. CDR1 and CDR2 from the germline V gene are MNHEY and SMNVEV (reference sequence). This CDR3 has 16 amino acids. Trimming cost V 6 bases and J 4 bases, with 21 bases left between them.

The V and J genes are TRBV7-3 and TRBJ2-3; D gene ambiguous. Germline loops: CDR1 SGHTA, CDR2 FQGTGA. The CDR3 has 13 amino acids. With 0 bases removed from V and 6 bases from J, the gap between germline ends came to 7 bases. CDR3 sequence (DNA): TGTGCCAGCAGCTTAACGCGGTGGGATACGCAGTATTTT. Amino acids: CASSLTRWDTQYF.

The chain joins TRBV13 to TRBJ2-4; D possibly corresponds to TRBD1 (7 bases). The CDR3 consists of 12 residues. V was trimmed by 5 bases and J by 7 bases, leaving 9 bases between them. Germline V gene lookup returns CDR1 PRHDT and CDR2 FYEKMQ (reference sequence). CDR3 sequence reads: CASSPGGNIQYF. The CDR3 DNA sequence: TGTGCCAGCAGCCCAGGGGGGAACATTCAGTACTTC.

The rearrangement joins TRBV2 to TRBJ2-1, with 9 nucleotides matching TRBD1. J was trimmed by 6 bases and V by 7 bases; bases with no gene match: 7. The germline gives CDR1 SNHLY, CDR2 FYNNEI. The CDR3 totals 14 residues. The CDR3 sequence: CASIKQGAGNEQFF. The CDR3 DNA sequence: TGTGCCAGCATTAAACAGGGGGCGGGCAATGAGCAGTTCTTC.

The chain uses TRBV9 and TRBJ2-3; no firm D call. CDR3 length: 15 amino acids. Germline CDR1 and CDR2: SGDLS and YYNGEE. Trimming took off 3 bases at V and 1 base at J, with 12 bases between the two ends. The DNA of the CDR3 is TGTGCCAGCAGCGAGACACTTATCCGCACAGATACGCAGTATTTT. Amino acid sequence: CASSETLIRTDTQYF. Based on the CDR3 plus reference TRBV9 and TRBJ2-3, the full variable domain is DSGVTQTPKHLITATGQRVTLRCSPRSGDLSVYWYQQSLDQGLQFLIQYYNGEERAKGNILERFSAQQFPDLHSELNLSSLELGDSALYFCASSETLIRTDTQYFGPGTRLTVL.

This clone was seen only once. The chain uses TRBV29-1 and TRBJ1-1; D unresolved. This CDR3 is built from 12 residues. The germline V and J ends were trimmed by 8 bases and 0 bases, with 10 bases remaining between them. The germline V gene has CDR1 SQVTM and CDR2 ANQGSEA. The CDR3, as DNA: TGCAGCCCCAGGATCTTGAACACTGAAGCTTTCTTT. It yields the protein CSPRILNTEAFF. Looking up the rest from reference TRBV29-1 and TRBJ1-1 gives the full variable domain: SAVISQKPSRDICQRGTSLTIQCQVDSQVTMMFWYRQQPGQSLTLIATANQGSEATYESGFVIDKFPISRPNLTFSTLTVSNMSPEDSSIYLCSPRILNTEAFFGQGTRLTVV.

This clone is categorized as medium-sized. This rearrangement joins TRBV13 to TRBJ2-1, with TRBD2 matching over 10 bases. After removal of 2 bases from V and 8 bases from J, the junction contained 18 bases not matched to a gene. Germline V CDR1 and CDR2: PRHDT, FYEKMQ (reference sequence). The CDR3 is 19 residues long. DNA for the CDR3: TGTGCCAGCAGCTTACTACCTGGGGCTAGCGGGAGCGATTTGGATGAGCAGTTCTTC. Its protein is CASSLLPGASGSDLDEQFF.

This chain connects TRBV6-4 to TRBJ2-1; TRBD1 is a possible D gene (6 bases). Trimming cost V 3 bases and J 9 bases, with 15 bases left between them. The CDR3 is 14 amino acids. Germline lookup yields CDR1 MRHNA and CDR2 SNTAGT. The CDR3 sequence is CASSESGDNAEQFF. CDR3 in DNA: TGTGCCAGCAGTGAGTCAGGGGATAACGCTGAGCAGTTCTTC.

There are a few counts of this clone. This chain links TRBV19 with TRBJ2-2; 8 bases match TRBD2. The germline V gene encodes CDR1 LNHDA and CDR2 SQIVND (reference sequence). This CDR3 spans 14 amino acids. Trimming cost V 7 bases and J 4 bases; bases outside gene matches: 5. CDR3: CASTGGPGTGELFF. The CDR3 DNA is TGTGCCAGTACGGGGGGGCCGGGCACCGGGGAGCTGTTTTTT.

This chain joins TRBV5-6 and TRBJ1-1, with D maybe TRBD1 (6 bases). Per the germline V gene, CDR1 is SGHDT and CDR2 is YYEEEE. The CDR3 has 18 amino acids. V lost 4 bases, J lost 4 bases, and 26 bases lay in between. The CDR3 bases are TGTGCCAGCAGCCCCGGAAGAGCAGGGGTTATCTTCTTCACTGAAGCTTTCTTT. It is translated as CASSPGRAGVIFFTEAFF.

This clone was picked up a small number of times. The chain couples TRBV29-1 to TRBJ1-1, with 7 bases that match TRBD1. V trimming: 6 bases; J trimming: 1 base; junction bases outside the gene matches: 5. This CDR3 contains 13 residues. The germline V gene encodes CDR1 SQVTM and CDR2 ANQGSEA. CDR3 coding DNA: TGCAGCGTCATTAAGGGGGCGAACACTGAAGCTTTCTTT. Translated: CSVIKGANTEAFF.

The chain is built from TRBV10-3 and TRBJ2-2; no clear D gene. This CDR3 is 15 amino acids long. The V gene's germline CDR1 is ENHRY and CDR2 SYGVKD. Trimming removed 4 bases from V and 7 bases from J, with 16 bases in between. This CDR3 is CAISGQQASGGELFF. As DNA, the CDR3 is TGTGCCATCAGTGGCCAGCAGGCGTCTGGCGGGGAGCTGTTTTTT.

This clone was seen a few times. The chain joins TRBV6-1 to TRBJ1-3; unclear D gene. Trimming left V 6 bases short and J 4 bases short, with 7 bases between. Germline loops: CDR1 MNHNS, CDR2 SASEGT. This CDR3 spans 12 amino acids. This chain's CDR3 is CASSHTGNTIYF. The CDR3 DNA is TGTGCCAGCAGCCACACAGGAAACACCATATATTTT.

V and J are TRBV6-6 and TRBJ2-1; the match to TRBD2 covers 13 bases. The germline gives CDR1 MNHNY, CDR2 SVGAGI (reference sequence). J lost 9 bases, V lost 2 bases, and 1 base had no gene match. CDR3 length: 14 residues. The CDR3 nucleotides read TGTGCCAGCAGTTACACTAGCGGGGGGGCTGAGCAGTTCTTC. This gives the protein CASSYTSGGAEQFF.

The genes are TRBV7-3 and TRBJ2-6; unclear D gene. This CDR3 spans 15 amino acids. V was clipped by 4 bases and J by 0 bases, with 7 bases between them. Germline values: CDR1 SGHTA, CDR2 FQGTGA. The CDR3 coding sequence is TGTGCCAGCAGCTCGATAGACTCTGGGGCCAACGTCCTGACTTTC. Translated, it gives CASSSIDSGANVLTF.

DNA for the CDR3: TGTGCCAGCAGCTGGGGGGACAGGGGCTCAGATACGCAGTATTTT. Its protein is CASSWGDRGSDTQYF. V is TRBV7-9 and J is TRBJ2-3, with 10 bases matching TRBD1. CDR1 is SEHNR and CDR2 is FQNEAQ in the germline V gene (reference sequence). The CDR3 is 15 residues long. Trimming removed 4 bases from V and 4 bases from J; junction bases left unmatched: 5.